The rows below give T cell receptor beta chains drawn from one sample of a study of blood T cells in healthy people across ages. TCRdb re-called the 5' RACE reads through MiXCR, storing one row per CDR3 protein. The sample records some 1,000,000 distinct CDR3 sequences, roughly 24% being singletons. These same records also appear under a second study, on T cells of mothers and their children.

The sample taken for sequencing was blood. The receptors shown here come from a girl aged 2 to 9 in good health. CDR3s include the opening cysteine and the closing phenylalanine or tryptophan. The D gene is left open where the match is weak. Some rows have no size entry. The others give once, few or many, or a class for an expanded clone.

V gene	clone size	J gene	D gene	CDR3 protein	CDR3 DNA
TRBV7-2	many	TRBJ1-1	NA	CASSSNLGPEAFF	TGTGCCAGCAGCTCCAACTTGGGCCCCGAAGCTTTCTTT
TRBV14	once	TRBJ2-5	NA	CASSPARGKETQYF	TGTGCCAGCAGCCCCGCAAGGGGGAAAGAGACCCAGTACTTC
TRBV5-5	NA	TRBJ2-6	NA	CASSGSFGANVLTF	TGTGCCAGCAGTGGGTCTTTTGGGGCCAACGTCCTGACTTTC
TRBV7-6	NA	TRBJ2-3	NA	CASSLGEILADTQYF	TGTGCCAGCAGCTTAGGCGAGATACTGGCGGATACGCAGTATTTT
TRBV27	NA	TRBJ2-1	NA	CASTRGLGHPGQFF	TGTGCCAGCACCCGAGGGCTGGGACACCCTGGGCAGTTCTTC
TRBV2	few	TRBJ2-5	NA	CASLGRFQETQYF	TGTGCCAGCCTGGGGCGGTTCCAAGAGACCCAGTACTTC
TRBV27	NA	TRBJ2-3	TRBD1	CASSWGTGTYTQYF	TGTGCCAGCAGTTGGGGGACAGGGACATATACGCAGTATTTT
TRBV4-3	few	TRBJ2-5	NA	CASSQDHRGPGHPSVQYF	TGCGCCAGCAGCCAAGACCACCGGGGACCGGGACATCCGTCGGTCCAGTACTTC
TRBV20-1	once	TRBJ2-5	TRBD1	CSAILGTGQETQYF	TGCAGTGCTATTCTGGGGACAGGGCAAGAGACCCAGTACTTC
TRBV29-1	few	TRBJ2-5	NA	CSATQEETQYF	TGCAGCGCCACTCAGGAAGAGACCCAGTACTTC
TRBV7-2	NA	TRBJ2-1	NA	CASSLRTEQFF	TGTGCCAGCAGCTTAAGGACTGAGCAGTTCTTC
TRBV27	NA	TRBJ2-3	TRBD2	CASSGARGRGADMQYF	TGTGCCAGCAGTGGGGCGCGCGGGAGAGGGGCAGATATGCAGTATTTT
TRBV20-1	NA	TRBJ2-5	NA	CSARSGGWQETQYF	TGCAGTGCCCGAAGTGGGGGTTGGCAAGAGACCCAGTACTTC
TRBV6-5	few	TRBJ2-1	NA	CASRQSLSYNEQFF	TGTGCCAGCCGTCAGAGCCTCTCCTACAATGAGCAGTTCTTC
TRBV4-1	NA	TRBJ1-5	NA	CASSQDGSEGWQPQHF	TGCGCCAGCAGCCAAGACGGGTCGGAGGGGTGGCAGCCCCAGCATTTT
TRBV7-3	few	TRBJ2-7	NA	CASSSARESLTYEQYF	TGTGCCAGCAGCTCCGCGAGGGAGAGCCTTACCTACGAGCAGTACTTC
TRBV12-3/TRBV12-4	NA	TRBJ1-5	NA	CASSLVVGNQPQHF	TGTGCCAGCAGTTTAGTTGTAGGCAATCAGCCCCAGCATTTT